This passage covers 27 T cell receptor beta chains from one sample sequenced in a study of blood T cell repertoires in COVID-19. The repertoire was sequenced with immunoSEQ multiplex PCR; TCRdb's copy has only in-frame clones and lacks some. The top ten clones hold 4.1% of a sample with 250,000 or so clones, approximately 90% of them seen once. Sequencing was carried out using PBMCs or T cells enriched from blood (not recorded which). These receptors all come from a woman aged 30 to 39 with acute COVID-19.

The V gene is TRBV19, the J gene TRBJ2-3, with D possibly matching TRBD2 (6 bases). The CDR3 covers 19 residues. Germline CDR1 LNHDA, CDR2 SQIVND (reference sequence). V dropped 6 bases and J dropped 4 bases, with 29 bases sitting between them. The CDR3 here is CASSSNGLARTYGPDTQYF. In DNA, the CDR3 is TGTGCCAGTAGCTCAAATGGGCTAGCGCGAACCTACGGGCCAGATACGCAGTATTTT. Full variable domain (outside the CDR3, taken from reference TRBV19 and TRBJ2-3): DGGITQSPKYLFRKEGQNVTLSCEQNLNHDAMYWYRQDPGQGLRLIYYSQIVNDFQKGDIAEGYSVSREKKESFPLTVTSAQKNPTAFYLCASSSNGLARTYGPDTQYFGPGTRLTVL.

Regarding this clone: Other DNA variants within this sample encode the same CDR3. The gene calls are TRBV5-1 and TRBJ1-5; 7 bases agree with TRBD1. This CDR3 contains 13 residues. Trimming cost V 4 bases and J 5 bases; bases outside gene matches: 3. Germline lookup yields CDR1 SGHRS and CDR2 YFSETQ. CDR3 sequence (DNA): TGCGCCAGCAGCCGGGACAGTTATCAGCCCCAGCATTTT. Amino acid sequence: CASSRDSYQPQHF.

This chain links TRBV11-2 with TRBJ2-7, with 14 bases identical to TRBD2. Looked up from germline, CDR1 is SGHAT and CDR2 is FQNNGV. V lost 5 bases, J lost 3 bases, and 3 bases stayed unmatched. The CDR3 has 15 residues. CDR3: CASSTGLAGVYEQYF. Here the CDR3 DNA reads TGTGCCAGCAGCACGGGACTAGCGGGAGTCTACGAGCAGTACTTC.

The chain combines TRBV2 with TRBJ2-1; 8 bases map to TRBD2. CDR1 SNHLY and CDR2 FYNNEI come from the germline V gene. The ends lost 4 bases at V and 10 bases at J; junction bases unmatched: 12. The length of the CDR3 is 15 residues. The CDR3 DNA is TGTGCCAGCAGTGGCGGGGCGGGAGGATCGGGGGAGCAGTTCTTC. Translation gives CASSGGAGGSGEQFF. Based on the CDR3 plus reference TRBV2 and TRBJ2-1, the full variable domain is EPEVTQTPSHQVTQMGQEVILRCVPISNHLYFYWYRQILGQKVEFLVSFYNNEISEKSEIFDDQFSVERPDGSNFTLKIRSTKLEDSAMYFCASSGGAGGSGEQFFGPGTRLTVL.

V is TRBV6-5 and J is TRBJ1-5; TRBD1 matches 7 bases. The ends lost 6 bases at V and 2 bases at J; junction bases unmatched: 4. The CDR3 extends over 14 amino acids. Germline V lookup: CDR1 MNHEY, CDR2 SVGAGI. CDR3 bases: TGTGCCAGCAGACCTGGACAGGGCAATCAGCCCCAGCATTTT. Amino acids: CASRPGQGNQPQHF.

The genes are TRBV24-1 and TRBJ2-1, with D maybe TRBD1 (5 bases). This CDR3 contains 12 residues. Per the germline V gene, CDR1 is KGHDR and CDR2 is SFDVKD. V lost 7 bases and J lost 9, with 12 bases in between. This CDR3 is CATSGQPSEQFF. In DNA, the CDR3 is TGTGCCACCAGCGGACAACCTAGTGAGCAGTTCTTC.

CDR3 residues: CASGGTPQREAFF. The CDR3 region has the DNA TGTGCCAGTGGCGGGACGCCCCAGAGGGAAGCTTTCTTT. This sequence joins TRBV19 and TRBJ1-1; a possible D gene is TRBD1 (5 bases). Germline V CDR1 and CDR2: LNHDA, SQIVND (reference sequence). CDR3 length: 13 amino acids. With 8 bases removed from V and 8 bases from J, the gap between germline ends came to 18 bases.

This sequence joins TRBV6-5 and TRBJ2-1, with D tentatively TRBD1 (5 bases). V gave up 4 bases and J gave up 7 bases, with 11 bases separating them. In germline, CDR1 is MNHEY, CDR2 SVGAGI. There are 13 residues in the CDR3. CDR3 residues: CASSSQVWNEQFF. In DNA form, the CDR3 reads TGTGCCAGCAGTTCACAGGTCTGGAATGAGCAGTTCTTC.

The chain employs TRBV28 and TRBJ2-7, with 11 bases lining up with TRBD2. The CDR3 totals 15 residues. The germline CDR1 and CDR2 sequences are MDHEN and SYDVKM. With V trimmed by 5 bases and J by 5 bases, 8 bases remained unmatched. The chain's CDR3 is CASSLLGSGRDEQYF. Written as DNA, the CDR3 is TGTGCCAGCAGTCTCCTTGGTAGCGGGAGGGACGAGCAGTACTTC.

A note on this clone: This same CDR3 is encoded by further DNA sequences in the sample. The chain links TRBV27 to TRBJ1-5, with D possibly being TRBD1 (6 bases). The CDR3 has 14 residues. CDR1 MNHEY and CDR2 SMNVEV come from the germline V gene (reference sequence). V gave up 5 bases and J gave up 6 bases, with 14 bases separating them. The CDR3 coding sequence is TGTGCCAGCAGTGCACAGGGTAGGGGTCAGCCCCAGCATTTT. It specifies CASSAQGRGQPQHF.

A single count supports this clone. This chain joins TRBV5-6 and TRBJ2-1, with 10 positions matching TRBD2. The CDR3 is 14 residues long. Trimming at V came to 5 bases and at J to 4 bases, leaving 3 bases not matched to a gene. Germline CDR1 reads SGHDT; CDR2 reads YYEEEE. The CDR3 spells CASRLAGKYNEQFF. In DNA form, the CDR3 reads TGTGCCAGCAGACTAGCGGGGAAATACAATGAGCAGTTCTTC.

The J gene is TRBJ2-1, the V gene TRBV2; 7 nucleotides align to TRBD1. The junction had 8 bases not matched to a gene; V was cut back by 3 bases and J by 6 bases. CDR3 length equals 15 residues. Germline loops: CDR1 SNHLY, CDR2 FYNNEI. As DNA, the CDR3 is TGTGCCAGCAGTGATGAGGGGGCCCAGGTCAATGAGCAGTTCTTC. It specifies CASSDEGAQVNEQFF.

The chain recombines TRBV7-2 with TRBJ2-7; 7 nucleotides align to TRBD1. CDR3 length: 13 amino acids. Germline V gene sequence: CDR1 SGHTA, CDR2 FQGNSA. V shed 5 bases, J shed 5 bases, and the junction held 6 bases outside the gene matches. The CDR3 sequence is CASSKTGYNEQYF. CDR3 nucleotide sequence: TGTGCCAGCAGCAAGACAGGGTATAACGAGCAGTACTTC.

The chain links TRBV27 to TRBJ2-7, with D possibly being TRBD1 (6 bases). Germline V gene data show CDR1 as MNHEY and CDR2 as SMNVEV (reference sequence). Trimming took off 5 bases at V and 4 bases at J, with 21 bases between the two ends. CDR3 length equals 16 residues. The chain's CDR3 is CASSHILTGFVYEQYF. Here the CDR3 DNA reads TGTGCCAGCAGTCACATTCTCACAGGGTTTGTATACGAGCAGTACTTC.

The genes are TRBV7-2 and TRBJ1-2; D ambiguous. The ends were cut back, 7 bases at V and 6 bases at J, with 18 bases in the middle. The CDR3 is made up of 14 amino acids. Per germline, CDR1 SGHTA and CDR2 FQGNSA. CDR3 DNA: TGTGCCAGCACCCTCGCCGGCGGGGAAGATGGCTACACCTTC. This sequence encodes CASTLAGGEDGYTF.

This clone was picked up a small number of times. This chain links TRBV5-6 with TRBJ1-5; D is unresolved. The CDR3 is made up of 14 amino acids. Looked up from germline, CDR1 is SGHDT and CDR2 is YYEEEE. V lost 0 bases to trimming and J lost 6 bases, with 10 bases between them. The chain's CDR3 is CASSLGVGGQPQHF. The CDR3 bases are TGTGCCAGCAGCTTGGGGGTGGGAGGTCAGCCCCAGCATTTT.

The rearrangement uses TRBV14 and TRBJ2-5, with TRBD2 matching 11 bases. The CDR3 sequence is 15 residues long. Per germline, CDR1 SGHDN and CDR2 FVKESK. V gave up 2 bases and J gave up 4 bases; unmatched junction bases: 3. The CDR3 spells CASSQLLAGVETQYF. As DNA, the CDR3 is TGTGCCAGCAGCCAATTACTAGCGGGAGTAGAGACCCAGTACTTC.

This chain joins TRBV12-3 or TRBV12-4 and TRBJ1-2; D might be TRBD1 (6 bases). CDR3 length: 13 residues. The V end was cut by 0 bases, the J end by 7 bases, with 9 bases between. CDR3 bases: TGTGCCAGCAGTTTAGCAATGGGGGCTGGCTACACCTTC. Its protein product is CASSLAMGAGYTF.

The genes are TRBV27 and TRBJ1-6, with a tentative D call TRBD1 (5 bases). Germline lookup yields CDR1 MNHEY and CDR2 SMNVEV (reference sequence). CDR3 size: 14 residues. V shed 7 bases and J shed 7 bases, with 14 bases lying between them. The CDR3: CASTTQGMNSPLHF. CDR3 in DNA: TGTGCCAGCACCACGCAGGGTATGAATTCACCCCTCCACTTT.

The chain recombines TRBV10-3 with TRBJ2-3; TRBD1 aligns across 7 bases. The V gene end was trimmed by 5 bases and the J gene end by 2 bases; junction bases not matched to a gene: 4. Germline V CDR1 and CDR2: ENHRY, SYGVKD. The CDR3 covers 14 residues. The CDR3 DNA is TGTGCCATCAGTATGACAGGGTCCACAGATACGCAGTATTTT. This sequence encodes CAISMTGSTDTQYF.

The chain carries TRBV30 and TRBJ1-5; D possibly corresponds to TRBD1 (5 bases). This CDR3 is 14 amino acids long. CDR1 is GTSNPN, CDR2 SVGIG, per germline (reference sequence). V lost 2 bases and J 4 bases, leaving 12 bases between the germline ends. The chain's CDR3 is CAWSLAAGNQPQHF. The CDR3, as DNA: TGTGCCTGGAGTCTCGCGGCAGGGAATCAGCCCCAGCATTTT.

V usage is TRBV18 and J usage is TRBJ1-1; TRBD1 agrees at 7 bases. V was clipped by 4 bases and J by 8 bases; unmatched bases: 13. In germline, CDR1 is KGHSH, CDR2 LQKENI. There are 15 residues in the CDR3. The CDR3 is CASSRSTGTDSEAFF. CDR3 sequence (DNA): TGTGCCAGCTCACGGAGTACCGGGACAGACTCCGAAGCTTTCTTT.

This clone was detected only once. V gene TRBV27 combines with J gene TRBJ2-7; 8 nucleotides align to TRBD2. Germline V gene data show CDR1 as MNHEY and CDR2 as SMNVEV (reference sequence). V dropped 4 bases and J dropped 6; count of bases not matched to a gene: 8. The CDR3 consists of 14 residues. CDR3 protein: CASSSGLAPGEQYF. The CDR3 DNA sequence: TGTGCCAGCAGTTCCGGACTAGCCCCCGGCGAGCAGTACTTC.

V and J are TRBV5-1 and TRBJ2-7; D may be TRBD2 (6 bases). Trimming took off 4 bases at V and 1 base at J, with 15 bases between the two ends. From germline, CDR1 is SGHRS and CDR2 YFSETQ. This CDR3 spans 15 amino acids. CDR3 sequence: CASSQTEGPSYEQYF. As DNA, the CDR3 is TGCGCCAGCAGCCAAACGGAGGGTCCGTCCTACGAGCAGTACTTC.

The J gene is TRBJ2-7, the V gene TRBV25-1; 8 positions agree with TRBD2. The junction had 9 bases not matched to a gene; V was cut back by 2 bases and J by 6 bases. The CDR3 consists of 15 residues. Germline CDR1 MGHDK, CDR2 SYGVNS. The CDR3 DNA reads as TGTGCCAGCAGTGAAGGTGGGACTAGAGGTTTCGAGCAGTACTTC. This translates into CASSEGGTRGFEQYF.

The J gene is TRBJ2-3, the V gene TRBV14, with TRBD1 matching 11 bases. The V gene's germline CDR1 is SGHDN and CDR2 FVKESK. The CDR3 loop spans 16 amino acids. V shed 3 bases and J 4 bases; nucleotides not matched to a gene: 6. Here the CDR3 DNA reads TGTGCCAGCAGCCAGGGGCCGGGACAGGGGGCAGATACGCAGTATTTT. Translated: CASSQGPGQGADTQYF.

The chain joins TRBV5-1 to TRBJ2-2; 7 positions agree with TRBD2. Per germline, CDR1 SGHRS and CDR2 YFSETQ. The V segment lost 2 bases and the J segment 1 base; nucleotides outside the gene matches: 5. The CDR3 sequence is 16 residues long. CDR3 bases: TGCGCCAGCAGCTTTGCGGCTAGCGGGAACACCGGGGAGCTGTTTTTT. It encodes CASSFAASGNTGELFF.